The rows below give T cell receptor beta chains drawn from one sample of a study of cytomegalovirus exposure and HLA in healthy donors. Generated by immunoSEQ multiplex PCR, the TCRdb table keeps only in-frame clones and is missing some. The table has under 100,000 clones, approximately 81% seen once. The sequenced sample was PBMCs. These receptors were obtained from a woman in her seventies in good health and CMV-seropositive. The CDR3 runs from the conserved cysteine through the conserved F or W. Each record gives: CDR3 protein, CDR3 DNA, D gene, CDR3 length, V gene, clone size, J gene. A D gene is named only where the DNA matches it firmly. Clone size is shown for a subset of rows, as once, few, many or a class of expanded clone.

CDR3aa: CSVGPSREGYTF; CDR3nt: TGCAGCGTGGGGCCATCGAGAGAGGGCTACACCTTC; d_gene: .; len: 12; v_gene: TRBV29-1; abundance: .; j_gene: TRBJ1-2
CDR3aa: CASSPLSLLAAYNEQFF; CDR3nt: TGTGCCAGCTCACCACTATCTCTGCTAGCGGCCTACAATGAGCAGTTCTTC; d_gene: TRBD2; len: 17; v_gene: TRBV18; abundance: .; j_gene: TRBJ2-1
CDR3aa: CSVGGLAGGETQYF; CDR3nt: TGCAGCGTTGGTGGACTAGCGGGAGGAGAGACCCAGTACTTC; d_gene: TRBD2; len: 14; v_gene: TRBV29-1; abundance: .; j_gene: TRBJ2-5
CDR3aa: CAWSSGGSYNEQFF; CDR3nt: TGTGCCTGGAGTTCCGGGGGCTCCTACAATGAGCAGTTCTTC; d_gene: .; len: 14; v_gene: TRBV30; abundance: once; j_gene: TRBJ2-1
CDR3aa: CASSIPRERGQPQHF; CDR3nt: TGTGCCAGTAGTATCCCCAGGGAAAGAGGTCAGCCCCAGCATTTT; d_gene: .; len: 15; v_gene: TRBV19; abundance: .; j_gene: TRBJ1-5
CDR3aa: CASSLGLAGQETQYF; CDR3nt: TGTGCCAGCAGCTTAGGACTAGCGGGGCAAGAGACCCAGTACTTC; d_gene: TRBD2; len: 15; v_gene: TRBV7-2; abundance: .; j_gene: TRBJ2-5
CDR3aa: CASSSGILNTEAFF; CDR3nt: TGTGCCAGCAGCTCAGGGATCTTGAACACTGAAGCTTTCTTT; d_gene: .; len: 14; v_gene: TRBV5-4; abundance: .; j_gene: TRBJ1-1
CDR3aa: CASSVAPSTDSWRAIHEQYF; CDR3nt: TGTGCCAGCAGCGTAGCGCCTTCGACAGATTCTTGGAGGGCCATACACGAGCAGTACTTC; d_gene: .; len: 20; v_gene: TRBV9; abundance: .; j_gene: TRBJ2-7
CDR3aa: CASSSTGPNTEAFF; CDR3nt: TGTGCCAGCAGTTCGACAGGACCGAACACTGAAGCTTTCTTT; d_gene: .; len: 14; v_gene: TRBV6-1; abundance: .; j_gene: TRBJ1-1
CDR3aa: CASGYRVGTEAFF; CDR3nt: TGTGCCAGCGGATACAGGGTCGGCACTGAAGCTTTCTTT; d_gene: .; len: 13; v_gene: TRBV27; abundance: .; j_gene: TRBJ1-1
CDR3aa: CASSTTGSSYNSPLHF; CDR3nt: TGTGCCAGCAGCACCACAGGGAGCTCCTATAATTCACCCCTCCACTTT; d_gene: .; len: 16; v_gene: TRBV5-4; abundance: .; j_gene: TRBJ1-6
CDR3aa: CASSSKGGTEAFF; CDR3nt: TGTGCCAGCAGTTCAAAGGGGGGGACTGAAGCTTTCTTT; d_gene: .; len: 13; v_gene: TRBV6-1; abundance: few; j_gene: TRBJ1-1
CDR3aa: CASMEREVGNEQFF; CDR3nt: TGTGCCAGCATGGAGCGGGAGGTTGGCAATGAGCAGTTCTTC; d_gene: TRBD2; len: 14; v_gene: TRBV2; abundance: .; j_gene: TRBJ2-1
CDR3aa: CSAQGAVETQYF; CDR3nt: TGCAGCGCCCAGGGGGCGGTGGAGACCCAGTACTTC; d_gene: TRBD1; len: 12; v_gene: TRBV29-1; abundance: .; j_gene: TRBJ2-5
CDR3aa: CASSAKQNTGELFF; CDR3nt: TGTGCCAGCAGCGCAAAACAGAACACCGGGGAGCTGTTTTTT; d_gene: .; len: 14; v_gene: TRBV9; abundance: .; j_gene: TRBJ2-2